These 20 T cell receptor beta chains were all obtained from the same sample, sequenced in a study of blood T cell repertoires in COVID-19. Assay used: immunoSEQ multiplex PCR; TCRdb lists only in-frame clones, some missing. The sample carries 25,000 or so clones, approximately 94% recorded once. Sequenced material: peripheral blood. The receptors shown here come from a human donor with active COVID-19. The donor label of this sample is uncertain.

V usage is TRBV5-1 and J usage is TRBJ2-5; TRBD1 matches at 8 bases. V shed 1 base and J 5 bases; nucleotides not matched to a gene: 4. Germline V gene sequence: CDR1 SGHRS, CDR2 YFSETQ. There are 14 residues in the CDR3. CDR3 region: CASSLSGGRETQYF. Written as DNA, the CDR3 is TGCGCCAGCAGCTTGTCAGGGGGCCGGGAGACCCAGTACTTC. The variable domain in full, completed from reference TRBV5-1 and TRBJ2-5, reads KAGVTQTPRYLIKTRGQQVTLSCSPISGHRSVSWYQQTPGQGLQFLFEYFSETQRNKGNFPGRFSGRQFSNSRSEMNVSTLELGDSALYLCASSLSGGRETQYFGPGTRLLVL.

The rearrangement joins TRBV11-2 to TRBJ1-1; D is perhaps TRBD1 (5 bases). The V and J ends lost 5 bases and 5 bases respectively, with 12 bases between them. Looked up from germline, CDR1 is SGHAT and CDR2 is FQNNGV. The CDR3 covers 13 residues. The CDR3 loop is CASSLTRGTEAFF. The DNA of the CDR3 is TGTGCCAGCAGCCTGACTCGGGGGACTGAAGCTTTCTTT.

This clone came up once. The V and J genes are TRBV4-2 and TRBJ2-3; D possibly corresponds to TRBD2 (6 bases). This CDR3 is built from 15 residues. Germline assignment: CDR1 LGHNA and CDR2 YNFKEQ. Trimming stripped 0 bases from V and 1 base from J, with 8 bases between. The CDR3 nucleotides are TGTGCCAGCAGCCAAGATAGCGGTCGCACAGATACGCAGTATTTT. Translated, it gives CASSQDSGRTDTQYF.

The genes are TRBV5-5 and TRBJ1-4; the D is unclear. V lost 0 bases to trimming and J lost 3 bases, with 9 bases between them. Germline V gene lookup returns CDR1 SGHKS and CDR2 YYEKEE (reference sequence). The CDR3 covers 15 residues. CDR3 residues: CASSLAGLSNEKLFF. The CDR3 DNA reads TGTGCCAGCAGCTTGGCGGGTCTGTCTAATGAAAAACTGTTTTTT. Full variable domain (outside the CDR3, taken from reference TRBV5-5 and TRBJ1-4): DAGVTQSPTHLIKTRGQQVTLRCSPISGHKSVSWYQQVLGQGPQFIFQYYEKEERGRGNFPDRFSARQFPNYSSELNVNALLLGDSALYLCASSLAGLSNEKLFFGSGTQLSVL.

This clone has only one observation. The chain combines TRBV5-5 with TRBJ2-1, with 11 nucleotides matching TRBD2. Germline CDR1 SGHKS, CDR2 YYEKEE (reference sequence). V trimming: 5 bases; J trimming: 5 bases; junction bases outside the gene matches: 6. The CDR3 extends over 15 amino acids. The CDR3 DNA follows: TGTGCCAGCAGTGCTGGACTAGCGGGTAACAATGAGCAGTTCTTC. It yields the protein CASSAGLAGNNEQFF.

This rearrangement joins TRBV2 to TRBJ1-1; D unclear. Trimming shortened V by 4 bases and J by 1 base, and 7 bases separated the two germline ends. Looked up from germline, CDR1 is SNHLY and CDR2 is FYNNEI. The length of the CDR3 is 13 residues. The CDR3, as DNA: TGTGCCAGCAGTGGGCCCAAGAACACTGAAGCTTTCTTT. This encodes CASSGPKNTEAFF.

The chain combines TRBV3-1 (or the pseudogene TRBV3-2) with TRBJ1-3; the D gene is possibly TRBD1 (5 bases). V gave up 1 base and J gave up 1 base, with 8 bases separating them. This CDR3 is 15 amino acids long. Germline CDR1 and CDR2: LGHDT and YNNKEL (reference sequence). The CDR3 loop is CASSQGAGSGNTIYF. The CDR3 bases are TGTGCCAGCAGCCAAGGGGCAGGGTCTGGAAACACCATATATTTT.

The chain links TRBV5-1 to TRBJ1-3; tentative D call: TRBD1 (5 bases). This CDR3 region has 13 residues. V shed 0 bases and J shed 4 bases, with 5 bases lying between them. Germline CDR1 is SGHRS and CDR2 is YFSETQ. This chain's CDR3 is CASSLGQGNTIYF. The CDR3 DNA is TGCGCCAGCAGCTTGGGACAGGGAAACACCATATATTTT.

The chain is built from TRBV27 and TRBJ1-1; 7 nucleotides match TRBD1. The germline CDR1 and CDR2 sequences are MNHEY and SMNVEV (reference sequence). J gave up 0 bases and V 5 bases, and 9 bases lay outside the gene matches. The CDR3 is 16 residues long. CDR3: CASSPGTVTMNTEAFF. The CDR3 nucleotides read TGTGCCAGCAGTCCCGGGACAGTAACAATGAACACTGAAGCTTTCTTT.

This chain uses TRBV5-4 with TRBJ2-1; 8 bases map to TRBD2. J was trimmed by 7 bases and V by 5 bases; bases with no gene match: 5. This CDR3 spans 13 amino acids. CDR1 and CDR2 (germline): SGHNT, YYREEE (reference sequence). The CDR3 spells CASSHTSGNEQFF. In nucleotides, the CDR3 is TGTGCCAGCAGTCATACTAGCGGAAATGAGCAGTTCTTC. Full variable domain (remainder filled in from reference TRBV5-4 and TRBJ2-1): ETGVTQSPTHLIKTRGQQVTLRCSSQSGHNTVSWYQQALGQGPQFIFQYYREEENGRGNFPPRFSGLQFPNYSSELNVNALELDDSALYLCASSHTSGNEQFFGPGTRLTVL.

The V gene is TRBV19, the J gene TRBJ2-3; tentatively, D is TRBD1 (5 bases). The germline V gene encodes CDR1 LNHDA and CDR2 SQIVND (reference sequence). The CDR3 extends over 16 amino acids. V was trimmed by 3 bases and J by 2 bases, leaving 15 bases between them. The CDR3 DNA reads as TGTGCCAGTAGTATTGGCGCAGGGTATAACACAGATACGCAGTATTTT. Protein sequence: CASSIGAGYNTDTQYF.

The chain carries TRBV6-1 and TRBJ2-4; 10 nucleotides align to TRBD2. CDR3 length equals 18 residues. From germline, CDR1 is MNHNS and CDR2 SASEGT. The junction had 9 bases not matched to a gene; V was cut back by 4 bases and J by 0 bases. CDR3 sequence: CASSVFTLAGLAKNIQYF. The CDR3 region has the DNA TGTGCCAGCAGTGTCTTCACACTAGCGGGGTTAGCCAAAAACATTCAGTACTTC.

CDR3 region: CASSLRDSDNSPLHF. The DNA for the CDR3 is TGTGCCAGCAGTCTCCGGGACAGCGATAATTCACCCCTCCACTTT. V and J are TRBV27 and TRBJ1-6; TRBD1 aligns across 7 bases. Germline V CDR1 and CDR2: MNHEY, SMNVEV (reference sequence). The junction had 6 bases not matched to a gene; V was cut back by 5 bases and J by 5 bases. The CDR3 spans 15 residues.

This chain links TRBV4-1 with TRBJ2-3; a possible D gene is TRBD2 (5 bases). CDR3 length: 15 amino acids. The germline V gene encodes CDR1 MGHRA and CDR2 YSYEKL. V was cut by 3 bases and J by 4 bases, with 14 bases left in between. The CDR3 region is CASSQGELDADTQYF. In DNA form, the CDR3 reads TGCGCCAGCAGCCAGGGAGAATTAGACGCAGATACGCAGTATTTT.

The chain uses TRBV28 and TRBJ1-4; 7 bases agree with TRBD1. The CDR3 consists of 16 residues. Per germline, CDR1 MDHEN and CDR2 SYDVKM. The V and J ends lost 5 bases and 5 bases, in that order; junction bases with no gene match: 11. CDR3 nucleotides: TGTGCCAGCAGTGACTCCCGGACAGGCAAGAATGAAAAACTGTTTTTT. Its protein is CASSDSRTGKNEKLFF.

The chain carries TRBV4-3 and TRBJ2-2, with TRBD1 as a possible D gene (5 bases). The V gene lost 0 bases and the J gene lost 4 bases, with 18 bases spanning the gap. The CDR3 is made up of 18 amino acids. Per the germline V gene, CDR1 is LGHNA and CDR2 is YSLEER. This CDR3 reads CASSQDTTARFFTGELFF. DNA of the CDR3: TGCGCCAGCAGCCAAGATACGACAGCTCGATTCTTCACCGGGGAGCTGTTTTTT.

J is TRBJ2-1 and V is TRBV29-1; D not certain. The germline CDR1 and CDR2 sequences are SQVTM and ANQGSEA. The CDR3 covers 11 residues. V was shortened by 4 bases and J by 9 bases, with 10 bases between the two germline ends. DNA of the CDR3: TGCAGCGTTGGGTCCTCCGGTGAGCAGTTCTTC. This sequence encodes CSVGSSGEQFF.

CDR3: CATSDPQGAGETQYF. CDR3 sequence (DNA): TGTGCCACCAGTGACCCGCAGGGGGCCGGGGAGACCCAGTACTTC. V usage is TRBV24-1 and J usage is TRBJ2-5; 8 bases map to TRBD1. The CDR3 loop spans 15 amino acids. After removal of 4 bases from V and 5 bases from J, the junction contained 8 bases not matched to a gene. Germline V CDR1 and CDR2: KGHDR, SFDVKD.

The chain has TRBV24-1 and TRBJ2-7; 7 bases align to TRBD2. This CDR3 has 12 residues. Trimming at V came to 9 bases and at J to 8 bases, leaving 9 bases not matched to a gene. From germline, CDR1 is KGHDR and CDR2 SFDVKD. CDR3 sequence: CATREVCCKQYF. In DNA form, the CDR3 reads TGTGCCACCCGGGAGGTTTGTTGCAAGCAGTACTTC.

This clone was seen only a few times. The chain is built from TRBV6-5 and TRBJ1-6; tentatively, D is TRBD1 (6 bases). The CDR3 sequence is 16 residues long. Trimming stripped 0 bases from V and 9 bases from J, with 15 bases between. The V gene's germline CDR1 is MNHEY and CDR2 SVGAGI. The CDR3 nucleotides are TGTGCCAGCAGTTACTCCCGGACAGCAGGGAGTTCACCCCTCCACTTT. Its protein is CASSYSRTAGSSPLHF.